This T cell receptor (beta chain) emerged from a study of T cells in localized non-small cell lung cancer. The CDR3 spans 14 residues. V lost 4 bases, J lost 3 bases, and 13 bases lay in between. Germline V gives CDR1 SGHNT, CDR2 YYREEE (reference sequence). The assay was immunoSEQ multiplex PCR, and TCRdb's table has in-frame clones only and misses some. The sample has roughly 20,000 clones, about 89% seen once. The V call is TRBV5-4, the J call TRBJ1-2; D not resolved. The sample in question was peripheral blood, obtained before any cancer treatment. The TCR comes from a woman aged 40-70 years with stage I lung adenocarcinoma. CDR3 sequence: CASSGGRGDYGYTF. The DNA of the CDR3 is TGTGCCAGCAGCGGAGGCCGTGGGGACTATGGCTACACCTTC.